This T cell receptor beta chain is from a study of OX40 agonist ivuxolimab in advanced cancers. About the study: An agonistic human IgG2 monoclonal antibody against OX40 (CD134) was given.

Patients were ruled out by autoimmune disease history or systemic immunosuppression. Study-level findings and limits: Near-lowest levels of clonal expansion characterized partial responders at 0.1-3.0 mg/kg. Clonal expansion from baseline to week 6 occurred in both CD4+ and CD8+ T cells.

This clone was detected only once. What it binds is not known. Clones were sequenced by immunoSEQ multiplex PCR, and TCRdb holds only the in-frame ones, with some missing. The sample contains around 65,000 clones, 90% of which appear only once. Germline assignment: CDR1 SGHAT and CDR2 FQNNGV. J gave up 10 bases and V 2 bases, and 8 bases lay outside the gene matches. The CDR3 extends over 14 amino acids. The receptor was derived from an adult with an advanced solid tumor such as melanoma, head and neck, liver or kidney cancer. This sample comprised CD4+ or CD8+ T cells sorted from blood, obtained in a trial of the OX40 agonist ivuxolimab. The J gene is TRBJ2-1, the V gene TRBV11-2, with 7 bases matching TRBD2. As DNA, the CDR3 is TGTGCCAGCAGCTTAATCGCGGGAGAGACCGAGCAGTTCTTC. Its protein product is CASSLIAGETEQFF.